The 28 T cell receptor beta chains presented below share a single source sample, sequenced in a study of blood T cell repertoires in COVID-19. Data came from immunoSEQ multiplex PCR; TCRdb stores just in-frame clones and leaves some out. The sample has more than 300,000 clones; about 89% are singletons. Sequenced input: peripheral blood. The receptors were gathered from a woman in her fifties or sixties with COVID-19, enrolled during active disease.

This chain uses TRBV4-2 with TRBJ2-2; 14 bases match TRBD2. The trim removed 1 base at V and 15 bases at J, leaving 22 bases unmatched. The germline CDR1 and CDR2 sequences are LGHNA and YNFKEQ. The CDR3 spans 20 residues. In nucleotides, the CDR3 is TGTGCCAGCAGCCAAGCCCTACGACTAGCGGGAGGGCCCGAACACCGCCGGTTGTTTTTT. As protein: CASSQALRLAGGPEHRRLFF.

This clone appeared a single time. CDR3 sequence (DNA): TGTGCCAGCAGCAACCCGGGACAGGGGATAGTGAACACTGAAGCTTTCTTT. Its protein product is CASSNPGQGIVNTEAFF. V is TRBV7-2 and J is TRBJ1-1; 10 bases are shared with TRBD1. V dropped 5 bases and J dropped 0; count of bases not matched to a gene: 9. CDR1 is SGHTA, CDR2 FQGNSA, per germline. This CDR3 contains 17 residues.

This clone was seen only once. The chain combines TRBV9 with TRBJ1-5; TRBD1 might be the D (6 bases). Germline values: CDR1 SGDLS, CDR2 YYNGEE. CDR3 length: 17 amino acids. V lost 2 bases, J lost 2 bases, and 17 bases lay in between. This CDR3 is CASSVEGRGLGNQPQHF. In DNA, the CDR3 is TGTGCCAGCAGCGTGGAGGGGCGGGGGCTGGGCAATCAGCCCCAGCATTTT.

The chain couples TRBV4-1 to TRBJ2-1; TRBD2 matches 12 bases. The junction had 8 bases not matched to a gene; V was cut back by 5 bases and J by 3 bases. The length of the CDR3 is 17 residues. Germline V CDR1 and CDR2: MGHRA, YSYEKL. CDR3 nucleotide sequence: TGCGCCAGCAGCTACCGGACTAGCGGGGAAATCTACAATGAGCAGTTCTTC. This gives the protein CASSYRTSGEIYNEQFF.

This clone turned up a few times. The V and J genes are TRBV5-5 and TRBJ2-1, with 10 bases that match TRBD2. With V trimmed by 4 bases and J by 4 bases, 11 bases remained unmatched. Germline CDR1 reads SGHKS; CDR2 reads YYEKEE (reference sequence). The CDR3 contains 17 residues. The CDR3: CASSRTRTSGEYNEQFF. In nucleotides, the CDR3 is TGTGCCAGCAGCAGAACTCGGACTAGCGGTGAATACAATGAGCAGTTCTTC.

The V gene is TRBV20-1, the J gene TRBJ1-2; 8 positions agree with TRBD1. The CDR3 loop spans 14 amino acids. The ends lost 5 bases at V and 6 bases at J; junction bases unmatched: 11. Per the germline V gene, CDR1 is DFQATT and CDR2 is SNEGSKA (reference sequence). CDR3 amino acids: CSAGGQGRVDGYTF. CDR3 DNA: TGCAGTGCTGGTGGACAGGGTCGTGTGGATGGCTACACCTTC.

Worth noting for this clone: One end of the junction fails to match germline, which may point to a read error. The chain links TRBV7-7 to TRBJ1-2, with D possibly being TRBD1 (6 bases). This CDR3 spans 17 amino acids. CDR1 SSHAT and CDR2 FNYEAQ come from the germline V gene (reference sequence). The CDR3 sequence: CASSLMSAGASNYGYTF. CDR3 DNA sequence: TGTGCTAGCAGCTTAATGTCTGCAGGGGCGTCGAACTATGGCTACACCTTC. The variable domain in full, completed from reference TRBV7-7 and TRBJ1-2, reads GAGVSQSPRYKVTKRGQDVTLRCDPISSHATLYWYQQALGQGPEFLTYFNYEAQPDKSGLPSDRFSAERPEGSISTLTIQRTEQRDSAMYRCASSLMSAGASNYGYTFGSGTRLTVV.

This rearrangement joins TRBV12-3 or TRBV12-4 to TRBJ1-1, with TRBD1 matching 7 bases. The V segment lost 6 bases and the J segment 5 bases; nucleotides outside the gene matches: 3. This CDR3 spans 12 amino acids. The CDR3 sequence: CASRPRGTEAFF. CDR3 bases: TGTGCCAGCAGACCCAGGGGGACTGAAGCTTTCTTT.

The chain links TRBV5-8 to TRBJ2-6, with TRBD1 matching 8 bases. Germline CDR1 and CDR2: SGHTS and YDEGEE. This CDR3 is built from 18 residues. The J segment lost 2 bases and the V segment lost 0 bases, leaving 7 bases of the junction unmatched. The CDR3 region is CASSLAGRGRTGANVLTF. The CDR3 DNA reads as TGTGCCAGCAGCTTGGCGGGCAGGGGGCGAACTGGGGCCAACGTCCTGACTTTC.

The V and J genes are TRBV28 and TRBJ2-7; 9 bases are a match to TRBD2. V was pared by 5 bases and J by 3 bases, with 5 bases of the junction left unmatched. The CDR3 length is 14 residues. Germline V gene lookup returns CDR1 MDHEN and CDR2 SYDVKM. Here the CDR3 DNA reads TGTGCCAGCAGTCTCGTAGCGGGAGTCTACGAGCAGTACTTC. Amino acid sequence: CASSLVAGVYEQYF.

The chain employs TRBV3-1 (or the pseudogene TRBV3-2) and TRBJ1-2; 9 nucleotides match TRBD1. CDR3 length equals 14 residues. Germline assignment: CDR1 LGHDT and CDR2 YNNKEL (reference sequence). V lost 4 bases and J lost 8; bases outside the gene matches: 8. The CDR3 is CASSPSRDRAGYTF. The CDR3 nucleotides read TGTGCCAGCAGCCCAAGCCGGGACAGGGCCGGCTACACCTTC.

CDR3 sequence reads: CSASPRTDTQYF. The DNA for the CDR3 is TGCAGTGCTAGTCCTCGCACAGATACGCAGTATTTT. The V and J genes are TRBV20-1 and TRBJ2-3; D remains unclear. Germline V CDR1 and CDR2: DFQATT, SNEGSKA (reference sequence). The length of the CDR3 is 12 residues. V was shortened by 3 bases and J by 1 base, with 5 bases between the two germline ends.

This clone occurred a few times. The rearrangement joins TRBV19 to TRBJ2-2; possible D gene TRBD1, 5 bases. V was trimmed by 1 base and J by 13 bases, leaving 16 bases between them. There are 14 residues in the CDR3. Germline assignment: CDR1 LNHDA and CDR2 SQIVND (reference sequence). This CDR3 reads CASSIVADLQGLFF. DNA of the CDR3: TGTGCCAGTAGTATAGTCGCCGATCTTCAGGGGCTGTTTTTT.

The chain recombines TRBV30 with TRBJ1-1, with 9 bases that match TRBD1. The V gene's germline CDR1 is GTSNPN and CDR2 SVGIG (reference sequence). CDR3 length: 15 residues. After removal of 4 bases from V and 1 base from J, the junction contained 7 bases not matched to a gene. CDR3: CAWKPPGQGNTEAFF. CDR3 DNA sequence: TGTGCCTGGAAACCTCCGGGACAGGGGAACACTGAAGCTTTCTTT.

J is TRBJ1-2 and V is TRBV2; D gene uncertain. Germline V CDR1 and CDR2: SNHLY, FYNNEI. CDR3 length equals 16 residues. The ends were cut back, 8 bases at V and 1 base at J, with 20 bases in the middle. This CDR3 is CASLSETTRSNYGYTF. For the CDR3, the DNA is TGTGCCAGCCTAAGCGAGACCACTAGGAGTAACTATGGCTACACCTTC.

The V gene is TRBV25-1, the J gene TRBJ2-5; TRBD1 aligns across 9 bases. Trimming at V came to 2 bases and at J to 0 bases, leaving 4 bases not matched to a gene. Germline CDR1 MGHDK, CDR2 SYGVNS. The CDR3 runs 16 residues. The CDR3 DNA reads as TGTGCCAGCAGTGAACTTGGGACAGGGTACCAAGAGACCCAGTACTTC. As protein: CASSELGTGYQETQYF.

This chain uses TRBV6-5 with TRBJ2-7, with 12 positions matching TRBD1. V gave up 2 bases and J gave up 5 bases; unmatched junction bases: 7. CDR3 length equals 16 residues. CDR1 is MNHEY, CDR2 SVGAGI, per germline. The CDR3 region has the DNA TGTGCCAGCAGTTACACGGGGACAGGGGGCGGGAACGAGCAGTACTTC. It translates to CASSYTGTGGGNEQYF.

This rearrangement joins TRBV5-1 to TRBJ2-7, with D possibly TRBD2 on 6 matching bases. Germline V lookup: CDR1 SGHRS, CDR2 YFSETQ. Trimming took 5 bases from V and 3 from J, leaving 21 bases between them. This CDR3 has 16 residues. This chain's CDR3 is CASRRDSGPEGYEQYF. CDR3 DNA sequence: TGCGCCAGCAGACGGGACTCCGGACCGGAAGGCTACGAGCAGTACTTC.

The chain has TRBV5-1 and TRBJ1-3, with D maybe TRBD1 (5 bases). CDR1 is SGHRS and CDR2 is YFSETQ in the germline V gene. V lost 4 bases to trimming and J lost 0 bases, with 17 bases between them. The length of the CDR3 is 17 residues. CDR3 nucleotides: TGCGCCAGCAGCCTAGGCACAGGTAGACGCTCTGGAAACACCATATATTTT. Translating gives CASSLGTGRRSGNTIYF.

In this sample, this clone turned up a few times. This chain joins TRBV4-2 and TRBJ1-3; 8 bases fit TRBD1. CDR1 is LGHNA and CDR2 is YNFKEQ in the germline V gene. The CDR3 is 16 amino acids. After removal of 0 bases from V and 8 bases from J, the junction contained 9 bases not matched to a gene. The CDR3 reads CASSQDEPGGSYTIYF. CDR3 DNA sequence: TGTGCCAGCAGCCAAGATGAGCCAGGGGGCTCGTACACCATATATTTT.

The table lists this clone with a count of one. For the CDR3, the DNA is TGTGCCAGCAGCTTATCTAGAGGGGGAGGGGGCAATCAGCCCCAGCATTTT. Encoded protein: CASSLSRGGGGNQPQHF. This sequence joins TRBV7-2 and TRBJ1-5; a weak D match, TRBD1 (6 bases). Trimming pared 2 bases from V and 2 bases from J, leaving 16 bases between. CDR1 and CDR2 from the germline V gene are SGHTA and FQGNSA. The CDR3 spans 17 residues.

This CDR3 is CATSDWDRGRRYGYTF. CDR3 in DNA: TGTGCCACCAGTGATTGGGACAGGGGGCGCCGATATGGCTACACCTTC. This sequence joins TRBV24-1 and TRBJ1-2, with 12 positions matching TRBD1. This CDR3 spans 16 amino acids. Looked up from germline, CDR1 is KGHDR and CDR2 is SFDVKD. V lost 2 bases and J lost 5; bases outside the gene matches: 5.

The gene calls are TRBV3-1 (or the pseudogene TRBV3-2) and TRBJ2-2; 11 nucleotides align to TRBD1. V trimming: 1 base; J trimming: 4 bases; junction bases outside the gene matches: 5. The CDR3 has 17 amino acids. Germline V gives CDR1 LGHDT, CDR2 YNNKEL (reference sequence). The CDR3 spells CASSQAGTGGSTGELFF. Written as DNA, the CDR3 is TGTGCCAGCAGCCAAGCCGGGACAGGGGGGAGCACCGGGGAGCTGTTTTTT.

The chain is built from TRBV30 and TRBJ1-2, with TRBD1 matching 8 bases. CDR1 is GTSNPN and CDR2 is SVGIG in the germline V gene (reference sequence). The CDR3 is 15 residues long. V shed 4 bases, J shed 13 bases, and the junction held 20 bases outside the gene matches. CDR3 bases: TGTGCCTGGACCCGCCCAAGACAGGGGACCCACTATGGCACCTTC. Translated, it gives CAWTRPRQGTHYGTF. The full variable domain, in which reference TRBV30 and TRBJ1-2 provide the parts outside the CDR3, is SQTIHQWPATLVQPVGSPLSLECTVEGTSNPNLYWYRQAAGRGLQLLFYSVGIGQISSEVPQNLSASRPQDRQFILSSKKLLLSDSGFYLCAWTRPRQGTHYGTFGSGTRLTVV.

This clone was counted only a few times. The chain links TRBV7-9 to TRBJ1-2, with TRBD1 matching over 11 bases. Germline CDR1 reads SEHNR; CDR2 reads FQNEAQ (reference sequence). V lost 3 bases to trimming and J lost 3 bases; unmatched junction nucleotides: 6. This CDR3 is built from 16 residues. The DNA for the CDR3 is TGTGCCAGCAGCTTCCGGACAGGGGGCGGTTACTATGGCTACACCTTC. This gives the protein CASSFRTGGGYYGYTF.

The chain uses TRBV7-9 and TRBJ1-4, with a weak D call TRBD1 (6 bases). Germline CDR1 and CDR2: SEHNR and FQNEAQ (reference sequence). Trimming left V 5 bases short and J 5 bases short, with 18 bases between. This CDR3 region has 16 residues. The CDR3 nucleotides are TGTGCCAGCAGCCCCGCCCCCGGGACACGAAATGAAAAACTGTTTTTT. Residues: CASSPAPGTRNEKLFF.

This sequence joins TRBV30 and TRBJ2-3; D possibly corresponds to TRBD1 (5 bases). V was clipped by 5 bases and J by 6 bases, with 15 bases between them. This CDR3 comprises 13 residues. Looked up from germline, CDR1 is GTSNPN and CDR2 is SVGIG (reference sequence). The CDR3 spells CAWQSGKGDTQYF. The CDR3 DNA follows: TGTGCCTGGCAATCAGGGAAAGGGGATACGCAGTATTTT.

This clone came up once. This chain uses TRBV29-1 with TRBJ2-3; a possible D gene is TRBD2 (6 bases). CDR1 and CDR2 from the germline V gene are SQVTM and ANQGSEA. The V end was cut by 7 bases, the J end by 4 bases, with 12 bases between. CDR3 length: 12 amino acids. DNA of the CDR3: TGCAGCGCTCGGAGGGCCGCAGATACGCAGTATTTT. It specifies CSARRAADTQYF.